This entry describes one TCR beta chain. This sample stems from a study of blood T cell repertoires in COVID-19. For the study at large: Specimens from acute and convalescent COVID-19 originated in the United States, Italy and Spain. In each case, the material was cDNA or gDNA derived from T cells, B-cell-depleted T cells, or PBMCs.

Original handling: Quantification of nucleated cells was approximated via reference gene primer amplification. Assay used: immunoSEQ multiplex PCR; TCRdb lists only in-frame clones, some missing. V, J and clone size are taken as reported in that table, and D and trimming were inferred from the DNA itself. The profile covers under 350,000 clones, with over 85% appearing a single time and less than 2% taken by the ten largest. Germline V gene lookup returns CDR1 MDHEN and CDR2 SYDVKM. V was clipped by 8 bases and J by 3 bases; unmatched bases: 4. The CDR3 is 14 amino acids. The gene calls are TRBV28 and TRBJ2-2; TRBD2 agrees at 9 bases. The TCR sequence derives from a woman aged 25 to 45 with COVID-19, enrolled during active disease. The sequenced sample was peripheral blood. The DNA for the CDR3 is TGTGCCAGCGGTGAGCGGGGGGACACCGGGGAGCTGTTTTTT. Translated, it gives CASGERGDTGELFF.